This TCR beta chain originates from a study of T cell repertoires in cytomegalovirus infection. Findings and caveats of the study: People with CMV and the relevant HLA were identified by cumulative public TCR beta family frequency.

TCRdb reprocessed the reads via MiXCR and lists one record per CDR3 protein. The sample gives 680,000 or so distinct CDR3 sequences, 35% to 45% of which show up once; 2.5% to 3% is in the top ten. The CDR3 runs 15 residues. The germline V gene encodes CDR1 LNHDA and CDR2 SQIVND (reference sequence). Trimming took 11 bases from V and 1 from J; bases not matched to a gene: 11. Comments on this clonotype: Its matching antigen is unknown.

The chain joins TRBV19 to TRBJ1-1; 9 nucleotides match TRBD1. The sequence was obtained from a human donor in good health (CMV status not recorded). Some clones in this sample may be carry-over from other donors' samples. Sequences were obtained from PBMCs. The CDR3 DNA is TGTGCCTCCGGGGACAGGGTCATTAGGAACACTGAAGCTTTCTTT. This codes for CASGDRVIRNTEAFF. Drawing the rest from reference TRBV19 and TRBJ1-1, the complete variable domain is DGGITQSPKYLFRKEGQNVTLSCEQNLNHDAMYWYRQDPGQGLRLIYYSQIVNDFQKGDIAEGYSVSREKKESFPLTVTSAQKNPTAFYLCASGDRVIRNTEAFFGQGTRLTVV.